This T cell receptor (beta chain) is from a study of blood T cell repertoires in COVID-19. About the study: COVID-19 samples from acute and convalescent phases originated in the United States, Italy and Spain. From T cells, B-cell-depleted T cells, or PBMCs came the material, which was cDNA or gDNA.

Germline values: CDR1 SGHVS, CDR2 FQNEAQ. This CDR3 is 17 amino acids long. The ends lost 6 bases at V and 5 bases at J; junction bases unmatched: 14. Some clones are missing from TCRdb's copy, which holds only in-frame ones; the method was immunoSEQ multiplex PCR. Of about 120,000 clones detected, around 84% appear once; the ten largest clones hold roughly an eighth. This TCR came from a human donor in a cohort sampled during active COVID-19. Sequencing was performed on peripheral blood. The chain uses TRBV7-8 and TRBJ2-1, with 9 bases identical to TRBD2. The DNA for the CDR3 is TGTGCCAGCAGACCCCCGGGAGGGCGGGGGGGCCACAATGAGCAGTTCTTC. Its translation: CASRPPGGRGGHNEQFF.